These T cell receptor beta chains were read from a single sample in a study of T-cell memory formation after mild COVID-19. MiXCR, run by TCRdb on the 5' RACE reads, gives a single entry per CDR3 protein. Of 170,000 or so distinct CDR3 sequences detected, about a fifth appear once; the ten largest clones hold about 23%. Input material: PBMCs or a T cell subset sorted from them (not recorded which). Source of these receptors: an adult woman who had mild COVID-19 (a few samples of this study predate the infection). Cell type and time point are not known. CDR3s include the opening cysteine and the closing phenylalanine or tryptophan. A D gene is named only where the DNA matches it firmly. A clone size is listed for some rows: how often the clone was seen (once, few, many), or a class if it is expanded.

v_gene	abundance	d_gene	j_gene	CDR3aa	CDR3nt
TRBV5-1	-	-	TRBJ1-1	CASSDRSSTEAFF	TGCGCCAGCAGCGACAGATCGAGCACTGAAGCTTTCTTT
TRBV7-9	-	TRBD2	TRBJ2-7	CASIPPGLAGISSYEQYF	TGTGCCAGCATCCCGCCGGGACTAGCCGGTATTAGCTCCTACGAGCAGTACTTC
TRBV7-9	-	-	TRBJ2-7	CASSLVGGGYEQYF	TGTGCCAGCAGCTTAGTTGGAGGGGGTTACGAGCAGTACTTC
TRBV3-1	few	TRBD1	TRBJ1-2	CASSQGGQANYGYTF	TGTGCCAGCAGCCAAGGGGGACAGGCTAACTATGGCTACACCTTC
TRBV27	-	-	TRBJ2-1	CASSLEAGYNEQFF	TGTGCCAGCAGTTTAGAGGCGGGGTACAATGAGCAGTTCTTC
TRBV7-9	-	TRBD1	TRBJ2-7	CASSVRDRPTQQYF	TGTGCCAGCAGCGTCAGGGACAGACCAACGCAGCAGTACTTC
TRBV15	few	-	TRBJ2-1	CATSRLRGLNEQFF	TGTGCCACCAGCAGACTACGGGGACTGAATGAGCAGTTCTTC
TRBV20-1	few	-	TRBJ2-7	CSARDRDDYEQYF	TGCAGTGCTAGAGACCGGGATGACTACGAGCAGTACTTC
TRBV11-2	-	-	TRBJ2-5	CASSLIGVQETQYF	TGTGCCAGCAGCTTAATCGGGGTGCAAGAGACCCAGTACTTC
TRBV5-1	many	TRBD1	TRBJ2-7	CASSPGTGTHEQYF	TGCGCCAGCAGTCCCGGGACAGGGACGCACGAGCAGTACTTC
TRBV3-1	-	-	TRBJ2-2	CASSQTRWNTGELFF	TGTGCCAGCAGCCAAACTCGGTGGAACACCGGGGAGCTGTTTTTT
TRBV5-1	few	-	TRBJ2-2	CASSGGPNTGELFF	TGCGCCAGCTCAGGGGGGCCTAACACCGGGGAGCTGTTTTTT
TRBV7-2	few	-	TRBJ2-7	CASSLWYEQYF	TGTGCCAGCAGCTTGTGGTACGAGCAGTACTTC
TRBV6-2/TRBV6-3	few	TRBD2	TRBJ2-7	CASSSYQREVGEQYF	TGTGCCAGCAGTTCCTACCAGCGGGAGGTTGGCGAGCAGTACTTC
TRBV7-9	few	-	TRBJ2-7	CASSTEPWGNHEQYF	TGTGCCAGCAGCACAGAGCCCTGGGGGAACCACGAGCAGTACTTC
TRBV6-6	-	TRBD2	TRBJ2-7	CASSYSSGETYEQYF	TGTGCCAGCAGTTACTCTAGCGGGGAGACCTACGAGCAGTACTTC
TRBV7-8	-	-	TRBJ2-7	CASSLLGPVEQYF	TGTGCCAGCAGCCTTCTGGGGCCCGTCGAGCAGTACTTC
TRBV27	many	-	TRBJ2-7	CASSLIREQGGYYEQYF	TGTGCCAGCAGTTTAATTCGTGAGCAGGGGGGGTACTACGAGCAGTACTTC
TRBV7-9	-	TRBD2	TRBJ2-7	CASSSLAGGSIYEQYF	TGTGCCAGCAGCTCCCTTGCGGGAGGTTCGATCTACGAGCAGTACTTC
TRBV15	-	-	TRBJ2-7	CATSRDRGAARYF	TGTGCCACCAGCAGAGATCGGGGGGCAGCAAGGTACTTC
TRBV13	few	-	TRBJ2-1	CASSLGTGQRNEQFF	TGTGCCAGCAGCTTAGGCACGGGACAAAGGAATGAGCAGTTCTTC
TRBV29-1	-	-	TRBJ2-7	CSVGTVYEQYF	TGCAGCGTTGGGACAGTCTACGAGCAGTACTTC
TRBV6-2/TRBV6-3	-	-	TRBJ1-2	CASRGVGNYGYTF	TGTGCCAGCAGAGGGGTCGGTAACTATGGCTACACCTTC
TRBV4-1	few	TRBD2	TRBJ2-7	CASSQEGRGSFYEQYF	TGCGCCAGCAGCCAAGAGGGGAGGGGTAGCTTCTACGAGCAGTACTTC
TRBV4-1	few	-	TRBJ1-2	CASSQEETYGYTF	TGCGCCAGCAGCCAAGAGGAAACCTATGGCTACACCTTC
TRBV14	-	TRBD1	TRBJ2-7	CASSQESVRDRADYEQYF	TGTGCCAGCAGCCAAGAGAGCGTGAGGGACAGAGCTGATTACGAGCAGTACTTC
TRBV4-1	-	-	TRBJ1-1	CASSPASGDTEAFF	TGCGCCAGCAGCCCCGCCTCGGGGGACACTGAAGCTTTCTTT
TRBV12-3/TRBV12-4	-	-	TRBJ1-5	CASSSKQPQHF	TGTGCCAGCAGTTCCAAACAGCCCCAGCATTTT
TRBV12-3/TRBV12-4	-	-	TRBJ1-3	CASSLDPAGGNTIYF	TGTGCCAGCAGTTTAGACCCCGCCGGAGGAAACACCATATATTTT
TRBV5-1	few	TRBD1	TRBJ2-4	CASSSDRDGIQYF	TGCGCCAGCAGCTCGGACAGGGACGGCATTCAGTACTTC